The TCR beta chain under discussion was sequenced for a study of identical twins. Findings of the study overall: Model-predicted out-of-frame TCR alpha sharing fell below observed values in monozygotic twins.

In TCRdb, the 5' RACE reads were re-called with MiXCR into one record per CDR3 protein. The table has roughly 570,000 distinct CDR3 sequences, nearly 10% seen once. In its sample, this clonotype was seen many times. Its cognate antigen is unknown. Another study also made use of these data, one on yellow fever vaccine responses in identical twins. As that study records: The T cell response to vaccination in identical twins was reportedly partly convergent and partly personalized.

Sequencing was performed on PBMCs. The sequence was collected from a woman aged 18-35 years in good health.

The CDR3 DNA reads as TGTGCCAGCAGTCGTGGGGCCAACGTCCTGACTTTC. Translated: CASSRGANVLTF. The chain employs TRBV6-5 and TRBJ2-6; D is ambiguous. CDR3 length equals 12 residues. Trimming removed 5 bases from V and 3 bases from J, with 2 bases in between. Germline V CDR1 and CDR2: MNHEY, SVGAGI.